The entry that follows covers one TCR beta chain sequence. Its recognized antigen is unknown. No base-level quality is on record; no much larger clone is a single base apart. This entry comes from a study of cytomegalovirus exposure and HLA in healthy donors (TCRdb year 2017). Background for the entire study: According to an earlier analysis of a few hundred of the donors, about 179 million T cells yielded some 110 million unique TCR beta sequences and 250 to 350 Gb of sequence data. Of the roughly 400 genotyped donors, about 80% fell in the genetic ancestry cluster associated with self-reported Caucasian donors. A later analysis re-examined previously published TCR beta repertoires from roughly 650 donors and added high-resolution HLA genotyping to investigate patterns of TCR occurrence. The T cell repertoires of around 730 subjects were profiled by immunosequencing and related to cytomegalovirus serostatus. Across 300 to 500 genotyped donors of the cohort, an average of approximately 240,000 unique TCR beta nucleotide sequences per donor were sequenced, and about a sixth of those sequences were non-productive. Genome-wide SNP genotypes for about three fifths of the roughly 700 donors were used in a later genetic analysis, which treated that subset as a discovery cohort. Class I and class II HLA loci were covered by the typing at four-digit resolution. The study aimed to test whether cataloging public T cell receptors could reveal signatures of past pathogen exposure. Typing coverage varied by locus: 629-630 donors for A, B, C, DRB1 and DQB1; under 550 for DQA1; more than 600 for DPA1; 450 to 480 for DPB1. The study combined high-throughput TCR immunosequencing, statistical association of individual TCRs with disease status, and machine learning to predict cytomegalovirus infection status. All discovery cohort repertoires had been generated on a single sequencing platform. In an earlier analysis of several hundred of the donors, high-throughput TCR beta sequencing was used to judge whether each TCR beta V gene segment behaved as functional or pseudogenic. Along with the roughly 710-subject first cohort, a separate validation cohort of over a hundred different subjects was used. The later analysis used no new phenotypic data to find candidate immune exposures, relying instead on TCR beta sequences and their occurrence across donors. Four to six DR-DQ haplotypes were handled as single units for association and clustering because linkage in the cohort was strong. An early release covering roughly 580 HLA-typed donors comprised approximately 300 gigabases of sequencing data and tens of millions of unique TCR sequences. Donor age, sex, ethnicity and CMV serostatus were collected together with the repertoire data.

General conclusions and limits of the study: It was suggested by the authors that the approach could potentially be generalized to other disease states and immunological phenotypes. A cluster of highly shared sequence variants was judged likely to represent a technical artifact of the sequencing pipeline. The presence/absence analyses assumed that sequencing depth was roughly uniform across donors, and that assumption may not be true. A further reported finding was that TCR beta sequences accurately predicted the HLA-A and HLA-B alleles for most subjects in the first cohort. In a later analysis, HLA-associated TCR beta chains showed more clonal expansion and lower generation probabilities than non-associated chains that were equally common. According to a later analysis, TCR association rates differed among HLA loci, with DRB1 alleles showing the most associated TCRs and HLA-C alleles showing the fewest. According to a later genetic analysis, donors in an Asian-associated ancestry cluster had fewer N-insertions in productive TCRs than the roughly 660-donor mean. The study listed approximately 150 TCR beta chains as associated with cytomegalovirus. In a later analysis, most CMV-associated TCR beta chains were found to appear HLA-restricted, with HLA associations seemingly driven largely by CMV exposure. Linkage disequilibrium might explain the correlated functional status among segregating V segments, but an unknown experimental factor could not be ruled out. Broadly in line with IMGT annotations, most TCR beta V segments showed up in productive rearrangements about 87% or about 30% of the time in an earlier analysis of a few hundred of the donors. When HLA alleles, especially DR and DQ, strongly co-occurred, TCR associations were difficult to assign to individual alleles. In a later analysis, 16,951 TCR beta sequences were associated with specific HLA alleles at a false discovery rate of 0.05. A few of the identified cytomegalovirus-associated TCR beta chains were confirmed in vitro to be specific for cytomegalovirus antigens. CMV serostatus was the only immune exposure information available for the cohort. While some public TCRs were present in many individuals, most TCR sequences turned up only very rarely across donors. Cytomegalovirus status was reported to be diagnosed by the classifier with high specificity and sensitivity in both the original and validation cohorts. A later genetic analysis associated a missense DCLRE1C variant with V-gene and J-gene trimming of TCR beta chains, and an independent cohort replicated the association. The cohort was sequenced for TCR beta chains only, and without alpha or paired-chain data the features that could be detected were limited. The 87-base-pair reads could not distinguish some IMGT-functional V segments, including TRBV6-2 and TRBV6-3, so those segments were excluded. Because HLA typing was unavailable for some donors at each locus, only the typed subset was used in association tests. According to a later analysis, parvovirus B19, influenza, CMV and Epstein-Barr virus appeared linked to several top co-occurrence clusters. The earlier analysis of about 600 of the donors excluded approximately 17 rarely observed V segments, including chromosome 9 orphons, because counts were too low.

The cohort consisted of 666 healthy bone marrow donors. Cohort members were all nominally healthy when sampled, although unrecorded immune exposures were likely present. The donor tested CMV seronegative and was one of the 352 seronegative cohort members. Every donor gave a peripheral blood sample, and the peripheral blood mononuclear cells from that sample were used for TCR beta sequencing. The Qiagen DNeasy Blood Extraction Kit was used to extract genomic DNA from the blood cell samples. Receptor libraries were prepared by the immunoSEQ multiplex PCR assay. For the multiplex PCR, a mixture combining 60 forward primers for TCR Vbeta segments and 13 reverse primers for TCR Jbeta segments was used. A multiplex PCR assay on genomic DNA amplified the CDR3 region of rearranged TCR beta genes. Amplified TCR beta libraries were sequenced as 87-base-pair reads on the Illumina HiSeq System. The source study handled its data this way. In a later analysis, some 80 million unique TCR beta chains were counted across the approximately 670 repertoires, and approximately 9.9 million of these chains were shared by at least two donors. To remove PCR and sequencing errors, raw reads were error-corrected and collapsed into unique sequences using a nearest-neighbor algorithm that merged closely related sequences. V, D and J gene segments were assigned by aligning CDR3 sequences to IMGT reference sequences. For a sequence to be retained, at least a six-nucleotide match to both a V gene segment and a J gene segment was required. A rearrangement counted as productive if the CDR3 had no stop codons and remained in frame with V and J, and every other rearrangement counted as non-productive. Following IMGT convention, CDR3 was defined as the stretch from the second conserved V-encoded cysteine up to the conserved J-encoded phenylalanine. The earlier analysis of about 560 of the donors excluded any sequence lacking an unambiguous match to a single V gene segment. In an earlier analysis of approximately 500 of the donors, a V segment was called functional when productive rearrangements were above 56.7%, and segregating when the standard deviation between donors exceeded 5%. A statistical classification framework was built for diagnosing cytomegalovirus status from the catalog of TCR beta chain sequences. V and J gene assignment, in a later analysis, came from comparing TCR nucleotide sequences with IMGT/GENE-DB human TR gene sequences. A later analysis assigned CDR3 sequences and most-parsimonious VDJ recombination scenarios with the TCRdist pipeline. In a later analysis, every TCR beta chain was defined by the combination of its CDR3 amino acid sequence and its V-gene family, and reads without a unique V-gene family were dropped. As a way to deal with suspected cross-contamination and a sequencing artifact, a later analysis dropped 450 to 700 nucleotide sequences that were highly shared and had low generation probability. For each public chain, a later analysis derived a clonal expansion index from normalized ranks of inferred template counts within each repertoire. A later analysis computed generation probabilities with a VDJ recombination model fitted to out-of-frame rearrangements, and checked the results against IGoR. Hypergeometric tests were used in a later analysis to score TCR-TCR, TCR-HLA and TCR-CMV co-occurrence, with a repertoire-size bias correction applied to the TCR pairs. In a later analysis, false discovery rates were estimated by permuting HLA or CMV assignments 20 times. In a later analysis, co-occurring TCRs were grouped with DBSCAN, and TCRdist sequence similarity was added when clustering was performed within HLA-allele-positive subsets. Repertoires with fewer than 30,000 or more than 120,000 public chains were left out of co-occurrence clustering, as were roughly five repertoires with anomalous nucleotide sharing. TCRdb carries this immuneACCESS record with in-frame sequences only. Its versions omit some clonotypes, under half of them owing to an unresolved V gene in the studies checked, with the rest unexplained. V and J calls and clone size are copied from that table; D and trimming were computed from the DNA. For this sample there are under 200,000 clones; just under 80% appear just once. The top ten hold 1.3% of the sample.

CDR3 length: 15 amino acids, cysteine to phenylalanine. Only CDR3 DNA is held: 45 bases, read in frame from base 1. V ends up 4 bases short and J 6 bases short, with an unmatched junction base count of 8. In the germline V gene (reference sequence), CDR1 corresponds to SGHKS and CDR2 to YYEKEE. The receptor was derived from a man younger than 40 in good health and CMV-seronegative. This chain joins TRBV5-5 to TRBJ2-3; 10 bases in the junction line up with TRBD1. Sequencing was performed on PBMCs. This receptor has the CDR3 CASSTGTGVMDTQYF. Read as DNA, the sequence is TGTGCCAGCAGCACCGGGACAGGGGTTATGGATACGCAGTATTTT.